The 4 T cell receptor beta chains given below trace back to one sample, sequenced in a study of blood T cell repertoires in COVID-19. Profiling relied on immunoSEQ multiplex PCR, and the TCRdb table lists in-frame clones only, not all of them. This table holds around 220,000 clones, roughly 80% found once. The sample was peripheral blood. The source is a human donor in a cohort sampled during active COVID-19.

This sequence joins TRBV18 and TRBJ2-6, with D possibly matching TRBD2 (6 bases). Germline V gene lookup returns CDR1 KGHSH and CDR2 LQKENI. The ends were cut back, 0 bases at V and 8 bases at J, with 11 bases in the middle. The CDR3 runs to 15 residues. In nucleotides, the CDR3 is TGTGCCAGCTCACCACCGGGACGGGGGACCAACGTCCTGACTTTC. Translating gives CASSPPGRGTNVLTF.

J is TRBJ1-1 and V is TRBV24-1, with D possibly TRBD1 on 6 matching bases. The CDR3 has 16 amino acids. In germline, CDR1 is KGHDR, CDR2 SFDVKD. The V gene lost 4 bases and the J gene lost 4 bases, with 18 bases spanning the gap. In DNA form, the CDR3 reads TGTGCCACCAGTGAGGGGGGGGGCGGTTACGGCACTGAAGCTTTCTTT. Its protein product is CATSEGGGGYGTEAFF.

The rearrangement links TRBV27 to TRBJ1-4; the D is unclear. V gave up 5 bases and J gave up 5 bases, with 12 bases separating them. In germline, CDR1 is MNHEY, CDR2 SMNVEV (reference sequence). The CDR3 spans 14 residues. CDR3 bases: TGTGCCAGCAGTAGGCGGGTTCTCAATGAAAAACTGTTTTTT. Translation gives CASSRRVLNEKLFF.

This chain links TRBV28 with TRBJ1-1; 7 bases line up with TRBD1. CDR1 and CDR2 (germline): MDHEN, SYDVKM. The CDR3 runs to 14 residues. V was clipped by 3 bases and J by 0 bases; unmatched bases: 1. The CDR3 protein is CASSLTGMNTEAFF. CDR3 in DNA: TGTGCCAGCAGTTTGACAGGGATGAACACTGAAGCTTTCTTT.